Listed here is a single TCR beta chain. The antigen remains unidentified. The CDR3 is 15 amino acids. Per germline, CDR1 SGHNT and CDR2 YYREEE (reference sequence). V dropped 0 bases and J dropped 4; count of bases not matched to a gene: 3. With 60 Vbeta and 13 Jbeta primers, the PCR was carried out. Method: immunoSEQ multiplex PCR; TCRdb's copy keeps in-frame clones and lacks some. The repertoire holds around 160,000 clones, with 80% to 85% as singletons. This sample was included in a study of cytomegalovirus exposure and HLA in healthy donors. Study at large: In terms of ancestry, the Caucasian-associated cluster contained about 81% of the approximately 400 genotyped donors. Findings of the study overall: Later on, a genetic analysis was performed. It linked a missense variant in DCLRE1C with V- and J-gene trimming of TCR beta. The study put 160 or so TCR beta chains on its list as cytomegalovirus-associated.

This chain joins TRBV5-4 and TRBJ2-1, with 8 nucleotides matching TRBD2. The sample was PBMCs. The sequence was collected from a human donor in good health. The CDR3 here is CASSLAGGGYNEQFF. CDR3 DNA: TGTGCCAGCAGCTTGGCGGGGGGGGGATACAATGAGCAGTTCTTC. The whole variable domain, remainder taken from reference TRBV5-4 and TRBJ2-1, is ETGVTQSPTHLIKTRGQQVTLRCSSQSGHNTVSWYQQALGQGPQFIFQYYREEENGRGNFPPRFSGLQFPNYSSELNVNALELDDSALYLCASSLAGGGYNEQFFGPGTRLTVL.